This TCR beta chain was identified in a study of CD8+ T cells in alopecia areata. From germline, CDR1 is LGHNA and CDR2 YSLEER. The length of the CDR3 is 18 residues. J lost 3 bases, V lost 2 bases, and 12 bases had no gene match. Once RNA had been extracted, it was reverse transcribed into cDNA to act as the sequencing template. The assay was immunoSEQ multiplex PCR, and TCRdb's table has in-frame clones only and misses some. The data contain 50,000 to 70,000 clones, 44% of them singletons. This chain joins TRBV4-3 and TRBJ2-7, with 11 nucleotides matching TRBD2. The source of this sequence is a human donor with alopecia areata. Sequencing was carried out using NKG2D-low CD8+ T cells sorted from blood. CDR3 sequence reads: CASSQTLATSGRHYEQYF. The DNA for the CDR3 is TGCGCCAGCAGCCAAACCCTCGCTACTAGCGGGAGACACTACGAGCAGTACTTC.